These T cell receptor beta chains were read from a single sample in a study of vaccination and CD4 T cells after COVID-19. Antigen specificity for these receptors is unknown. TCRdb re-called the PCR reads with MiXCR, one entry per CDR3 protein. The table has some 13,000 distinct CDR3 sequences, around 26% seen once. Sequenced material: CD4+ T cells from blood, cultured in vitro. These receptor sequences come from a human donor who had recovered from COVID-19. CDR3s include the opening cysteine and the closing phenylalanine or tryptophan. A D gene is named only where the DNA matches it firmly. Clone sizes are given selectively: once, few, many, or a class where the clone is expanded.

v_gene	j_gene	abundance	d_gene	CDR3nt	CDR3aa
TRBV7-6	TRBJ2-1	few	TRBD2	TGTGCCAGCAGCTCCCGGACTAGAGGCAATGAGCAGTTCTTC	CASSSRTRGNEQFF
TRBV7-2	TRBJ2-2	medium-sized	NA	TGTGCCAGCAGCGCGCGGAAGACCGGGGAGCTGTTTTTT	CASSARKTGELFF
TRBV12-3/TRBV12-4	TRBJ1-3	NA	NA	TGTGCCAGCAGCTTCTCTGGAAACACCATATATTTT	CASSFSGNTIYF
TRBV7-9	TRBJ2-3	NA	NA	TGTGCCAGCAGCTTATCAGGGGTGGAAGATACGCAGTATTTT	CASSLSGVEDTQYF
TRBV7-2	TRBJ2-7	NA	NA	TGTGCCAGCAGCCTCGGGACCGGGCAGTACTTC	CASSLGTGQYF
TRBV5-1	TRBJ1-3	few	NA	TGCGCCAGCAGCTTACAGGGTGGGAACTCTGGAAACACCATATATTTT	CASSLQGGNSGNTIYF
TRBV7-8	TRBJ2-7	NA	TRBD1	TGTGCCAGCAGCCCCCAAGTTTATGGGGACAGGGGATACTACGAGCAGTACTTC	CASSPQVYGDRGYYEQYF
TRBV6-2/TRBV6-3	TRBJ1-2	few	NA	TGTGCCAGCAGTCAACGACATGGGCTCTATGGCTACACCTTC	CASSQRHGLYGYTF
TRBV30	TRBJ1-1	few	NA	TGTGCCTGGATCTCTTATGCGGGGGCTGAAGCTTTCTTT	CAWISYAGAEAFF
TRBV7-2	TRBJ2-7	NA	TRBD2	TGTGCCAGCACCTCGGGGGGGTTGGGCTACTACGAGCAGTACTTC	CASTSGGLGYYEQYF
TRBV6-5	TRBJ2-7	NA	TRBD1	TGTGCCAGCAGTTACTCGCCGGGAAGGGGGCCGTACGAGCAGTACTTC	CASSYSPGRGPYEQYF
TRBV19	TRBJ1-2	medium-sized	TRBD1	TGTGCCAGTAGCAACCGGGACAGCGTATATGGCTACACCTTC	CASSNRDSVYGYTF
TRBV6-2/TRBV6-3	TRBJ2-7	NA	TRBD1	TGTGCCAGCAGTTACCCAATTCATCTTAGGACAGGGATGGTCTACGAGCAGTACTTC	CASSYPIHLRTGMVYEQYF
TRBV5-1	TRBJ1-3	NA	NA	TGCGCCAGCAGCCCCGACGCTGGGCTCTGGGGGAGCTCTGGAAACACCATATATTTT	CASSPDAGLWGSSGNTIYF
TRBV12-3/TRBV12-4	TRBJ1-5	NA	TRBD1	TGTGCCAGCAGTCAGGGGGGGCCCAGCAATCGGCCCCAGCATTTT	CASSQGGPSNRPQHF
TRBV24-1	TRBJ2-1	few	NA	TGTGCCACCAGTGACGACAGGAGAAGGGAGCAGTTCTTC	CATSDDRRREQFF
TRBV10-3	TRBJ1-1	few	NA	TGTGCCATCAGTGAGATTTTCCCGTTACAGGGCGTGAACACTGAAGCTTTCTTT	CAISEIFPLQGVNTEAFF
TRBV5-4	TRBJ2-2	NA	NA	TGTGCCAGCAGCCGGCTACCGAACACCGGGGAGCTGTTTTTT	CASSRLPNTGELFF
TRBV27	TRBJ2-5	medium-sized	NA	TGTGCCAGCAGTCGAGGGGAGACCCAGTACTTC	CASSRGETQYF
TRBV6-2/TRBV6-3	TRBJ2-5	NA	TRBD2	TGTGCCAGCAGTGGCTTCGCGGGGGGTGGAGAGACCCAGTACTTC	CASSGFAGGGETQYF
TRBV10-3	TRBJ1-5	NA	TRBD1	TGTGCCATTGGACAGGCCAATCAGCCCCAGCATTTT	CAIGQANQPQHF
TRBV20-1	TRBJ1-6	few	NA	TGCAGTGCTATCGGACAGAGTTATAATTCACCCCTCCACTTT	CSAIGQSYNSPLHF
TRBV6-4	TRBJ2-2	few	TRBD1	TGTGCCAGCAGGGACAGGTCTGGCACCGGGGAGCTGTTTTTT	CASRDRSGTGELFF
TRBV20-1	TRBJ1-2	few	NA	TGCAGTGCTAGAGACCTTAACTATGGCTACACCTTC	CSARDLNYGYTF
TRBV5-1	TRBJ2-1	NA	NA	TGCGCCAGCAGCTTGGGAGGGGGCTCCTACAATGAGCAGTTCTTC	CASSLGGGSYNEQFF
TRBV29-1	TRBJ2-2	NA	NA	TGCAGCGGTGTCAGAAACGCGAACACCGGGGAGCTGTTTTTT	CSGVRNANTGELFF
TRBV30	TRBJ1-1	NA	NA	TGTGCCTGGAGTGTAACAACGAACACTGAAGCTTTCTTT	CAWSVTTNTEAFF
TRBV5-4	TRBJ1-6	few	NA	TGTGCCAGCAGCCGCGGGACGACTTATAATTCACCCCTCCACTTT	CASSRGTTYNSPLHF
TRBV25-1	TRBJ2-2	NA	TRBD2	TGTGCCAGCAGTGAGGATTGGCGGGGGGCTTCTGGGGAGCTGTTTTTT	CASSEDWRGASGELFF
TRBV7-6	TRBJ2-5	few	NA	TGTGCCAGCAGCCCCCTTCGAGTTGAGACCCAGTACTTC	CASSPLRVETQYF
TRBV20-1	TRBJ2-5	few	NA	TGCAGTGCTGCGAAGGGGGAGACCCAGTACTTC	CSAAKGETQYF
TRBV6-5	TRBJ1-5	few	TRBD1	TGTGCCAGCAGTTGGGACAGCGGAGCCAATCAGCCCCAGCATTTT	CASSWDSGANQPQHF
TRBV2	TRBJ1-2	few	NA	TGTGCCAGTGTAATATCGGGGGGGCAGAGCTATGGCTACACCTTC	CASVISGGQSYGYTF
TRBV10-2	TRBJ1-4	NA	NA	TGCGCCAGCAGACCACCCGCGGCTAATGAAAAACTGTTTTTT	CASRPPAANEKLFF
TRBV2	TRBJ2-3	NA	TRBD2	TGTGCCAGCAGTTTAGCGGGGGTGAGCACAGATACGCAGTATTTT	CASSLAGVSTDTQYF
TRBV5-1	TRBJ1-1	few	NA	TGCGCCAGCAGCGCCAGGAACTTGAACACTGAAGCTTTCTTT	CASSARNLNTEAFF
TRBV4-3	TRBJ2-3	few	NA	TGCGCCAGCAGCCTCCTGGGGGGTAGCACAGATACGCAGTATTTT	CASSLLGGSTDTQYF
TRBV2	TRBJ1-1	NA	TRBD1	TGTGCCAGCAGTGAAAGGACAGGGGGCCCTGAAGCTTTCTTT	CASSERTGGPEAFF
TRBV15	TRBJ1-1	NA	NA	TGTGCCACCAGCAGAGGAGGGGTCACTGAAGCTTTCTTT	CATSRGGVTEAFF
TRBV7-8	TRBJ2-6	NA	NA	TGTGCCAGCAGCTCGGGACAATCTGGGGCCAACGTCCTGACTTTC	CASSSGQSGANVLTF
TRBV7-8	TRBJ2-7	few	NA	TGTGCCAGCAGCTTAGGGAGATTCAATGGGGACACGAAGGAGCAGTACTTC	CASSLGRFNGDTKEQYF
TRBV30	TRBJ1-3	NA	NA	TGTGCCTGGAGTGTTCACTCTGGAAACACCATATATTTT	CAWSVHSGNTIYF
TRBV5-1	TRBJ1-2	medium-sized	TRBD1	TGCGCCAGCAGCTTGGCCTCAGGGGGCAACTATGGCTACACCTTC	CASSLASGGNYGYTF
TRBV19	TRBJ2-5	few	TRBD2	TGTGCCAGTAGTCCTAGCGGGGAGACCCAGTACTTC	CASSPSGETQYF
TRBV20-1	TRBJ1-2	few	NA	TGCAGTGCTAGAGAAGCGGGGTGGAACTATGGCTACACCTTC	CSAREAGWNYGYTF